This entry lists 21 T cell receptor beta chains sequenced from one sample in a study of blood T cell repertoires in COVID-19. The repertoire was sequenced with immunoSEQ multiplex PCR; TCRdb's copy has only in-frame clones and lacks some. The data show 87,000 or so clones, with about 85% seen just once and just over 3% held by the top ten. The sequencing input was peripheral blood. Receptors were obtained from an elderly woman with COVID-19, enrolled during active disease.

The chain uses TRBV29-1 and TRBJ1-1; 11 nucleotides align to TRBD1. Germline CDR1 reads SQVTM; CDR2 reads ANQGSEA. Germline trimming cut 4 bases from V and 6 bases from J; bases unmatched to any gene: 4. The CDR3 contains 13 residues. For the CDR3, the DNA is TGCAGCGTTGGTGGGACAGGGGGTTCTGAAGCTTTCTTT. Protein: CSVGGTGGSEAFF.

The V gene is TRBV10-3, the J gene TRBJ1-6; D not resolved. The ends were cut back, 6 bases at V and 11 bases at J, with 17 bases in the middle. CDR1 is ENHRY and CDR2 is SYGVKD in the germline V gene. This CDR3 contains 14 residues. CDR3 region: CAISMIGPTAPLHF. The CDR3 DNA is TGTGCCATCAGCATGATTGGTCCCACGGCACCCCTCCACTTT.

The chain carries TRBV12-5 and TRBJ1-2, with a tentative D call TRBD1 (6 bases). The germline V and J ends were trimmed by 6 bases and 8 bases, with 16 bases remaining between them. Looked up from germline, CDR1 is LGHNT and CDR2 is FRNRAP. This CDR3 region has 13 residues. The CDR3: CASGGQSRGGYTF. CDR3 in DNA: TGTGCTAGTGGAGGACAGTCTCGCGGAGGCTACACCTTC.

The V and J genes are TRBV2 and TRBJ2-7; D possibly corresponds to TRBD2 (6 bases). Deletions cut 4 bases from V and 3 bases from J, with 19 bases between. Germline CDR1 SNHLY, CDR2 FYNNEI. The CDR3 has 16 amino acids. The CDR3 sequence is CASSVHLVLGGYEQYF. CDR3 nucleotides: TGTGCCAGCAGTGTTCACCTTGTTCTGGGGGGCTACGAGCAGTACTTC.

This clone was seen only a few times. This chain links TRBV12-5 with TRBJ1-1, with D possibly TRBD1 on 5 matching bases. Trimming took 3 bases from V and 1 from J, leaving 15 bases between them. The V gene's germline CDR1 is LGHNT and CDR2 FRNRAP. This CDR3 spans 16 amino acids. CDR3 region: CASGFFQGRSNTEAFF. CDR3 coding DNA: TGTGCTAGTGGTTTCTTTCAGGGAAGATCGAACACTGAAGCTTTCTTT. Supplemented by reference TRBV12-5 and TRBJ1-1, the full variable domain reads DARVTQTPRHKVTEMGQEVTMRCQPILGHNTVFWYRQTMMQGLELLAYFRNRAPLDDSGMPKDRFSAEMPDATLATLKIQPSEPRDSAVYFCASGFFQGRSNTEAFFGQGTRLTVV.

The chain carries TRBV13 and TRBJ2-5, with D possibly being TRBD2 (6 bases). Trimming left V 3 bases short and J 5 bases short, with 16 bases between. Germline V gene data show CDR1 as PRHDT and CDR2 as FYEKMQ (reference sequence). This CDR3 spans 15 amino acids. CDR3 sequence reads: CASSFRRLEGETQYF. The CDR3 DNA reads TGTGCCAGCAGCTTCCGGCGACTAGAGGGCGAGACCCAGTACTTC.

This rearrangement joins TRBV6-2 or TRBV6-3 to TRBJ1-6; weak D call: TRBD1 (5 bases). V shed 2 bases and J shed 0 bases, with 8 bases lying between them. CDR1 and CDR2 (germline): MNHEY, SVGEGT. This CDR3 is 16 amino acids long. The CDR3 reads CASSYGGSSYNSPLHF. CDR3 sequence (DNA): TGTGCCAGCAGTTACGGGGGGAGCTCCTATAATTCACCCCTCCACTTT.

CDR3: CASSLLQGANEKLFF. The CDR3 DNA follows: TGTGCCAGCTCTCTCCTTCAGGGGGCGAATGAAAAACTGTTTTTT. V usage is TRBV18 and J usage is TRBJ1-4, with 8 bases aligning to TRBD1. Losses at the gene ends were 6 bases for V and 5 bases for J; bases not matched to a gene: 8. The CDR3 runs 15 residues. The V gene's germline CDR1 is KGHSH and CDR2 LQKENI.

V is TRBV9 and J is TRBJ1-4; 10 bases map to TRBD1. Germline V gene sequence: CDR1 SGDLS, CDR2 YYNGEE. CDR3 length: 12 residues. The V segment lost 7 bases and the J segment 8 bases; nucleotides outside the gene matches: 2. The CDR3 coding sequence is TGTGCCAGCGGGACAGGGGAGGAAAAACTGTTTTTT. It codes for CASGTGEEKLFF.

V is TRBV19 and J is TRBJ2-7; the match to TRBD1 covers 9 bases. The V segment lost 6 bases and the J segment 2 bases; nucleotides outside the gene matches: 8. Germline V CDR1 and CDR2: LNHDA, SQIVND (reference sequence). The CDR3 contains 15 residues. The DNA of the CDR3 is TGTGCCAGTAGGGCAACAGGGGGCGGAACCTACGAGCAGTACTTC. Protein product: CASRATGGGTYEQYF.

CDR3 sequence (DNA): TGTGCCAGCGGGGCGGAGGGGGAGCAGTACTTC. This translates into CASGAEGEQYF. V usage is TRBV6-6 and J usage is TRBJ2-7, with a weak D call TRBD2 (6 bases). The CDR3 totals 11 residues. Germline CDR1 is MNHNY and CDR2 is SVGAGI (reference sequence). V was trimmed by 8 bases and J by 7 bases, leaving 12 bases between them.

The V gene is TRBV6-5, the J gene TRBJ1-1, with D perhaps TRBD1 (6 bases). CDR3 length: 11 residues. V was clipped by 6 bases and J by 8 bases, with 10 bases between them. CDR1 and CDR2 (germline): MNHEY, SVGAGI. CDR3 amino acids: CASRFGQEAFF. The CDR3 region has the DNA TGTGCCAGCAGGTTTGGACAGGAAGCTTTCTTT.

V is TRBV7-2 and J is TRBJ2-7; D is possibly TRBD2 (6 bases). Germline-derived CDR1 and CDR2 are SGHTA and FQGNSA. This CDR3 is built from 13 residues. With 4 bases removed from V and 3 bases from J, the gap between germline ends came to 10 bases. The CDR3 bases are TGTGCCAGCAGCTCGGGACTGGACTACGAGCAGTACTTC. It codes for CASSSGLDYEQYF.

This clone has just a few counts. V gene TRBV7-9 combines with J gene TRBJ1-1; the D is unclear. This CDR3 comprises 14 residues. V lost 5 bases to trimming and J lost 0 bases, with 10 bases between them. CDR1 and CDR2 from the germline V gene are SEHNR and FQNEAQ (reference sequence). The CDR3 DNA follows: TGTGCCAGCAGCGTAACGGTCCTGAACACTGAAGCTTTCTTT. It translates to CASSVTVLNTEAFF.

The chain combines TRBV27 with TRBJ2-5; 14 positions agree with TRBD2. V dropped 9 bases and J dropped 13; count of bases not matched to a gene: 7. The CDR3 runs 12 residues. Germline CDR1 is MNHEY and CDR2 is SMNVEV (reference sequence). CDR3 nucleotides: TGTGCCAGTGGGGGACTAGCGGGGGCATGGTACTTC. Its translation is CASGGLAGAWYF.

The chain is built from TRBV11-2 and TRBJ2-5; weak D call: TRBD1 (6 bases). Germline CDR1 and CDR2: SGHAT and FQNNGV. The V end was cut by 4 bases, the J end by 4 bases, with 16 bases between. The CDR3 has 15 amino acids. In DNA form, the CDR3 reads TGTGCCAGCAGCTACCAACAGGGTGGGGGAGAGACCCAGTACTTC. It encodes CASSYQQGGGETQYF.

This chain connects TRBV19 to TRBJ2-1; 7 nucleotides agree with TRBD1. V lost 5 bases, J lost 0 bases, and 7 bases stayed unmatched. Looked up from germline, CDR1 is LNHDA and CDR2 is SQIVND (reference sequence). The CDR3 length is 16 residues. CDR3 sequence (DNA): TGTGCCAGTAGTGGGTTACAGGGGAACTCCTACAATGAGCAGTTCTTC. It yields the protein CASSGLQGNSYNEQFF.

The chain is built from TRBV2 and TRBJ1-2; D is unclear. With 0 bases removed from V and 6 bases from J, the gap between germline ends came to 5 bases. Germline-derived CDR1 and CDR2 are SNHLY and FYNNEI. This CDR3 contains 12 residues. CDR3 nucleotide sequence: TGTGCCAGCAGTGAAGCCAGTGATGGCTACACCTTC. Translation: CASSEASDGYTF.

The chain recombines TRBV5-4 with TRBJ2-1; 9 bases map to TRBD2. V trimming: 3 bases; J trimming: 0 bases; junction bases outside the gene matches: 7. The CDR3 contains 17 residues. Germline V lookup: CDR1 SGHNT, CDR2 YYREEE (reference sequence). CDR3 region: CASSWVAGARSYNEQFF. The CDR3 region has the DNA TGTGCCAGCAGCTGGGTAGCGGGAGCACGCTCCTACAATGAGCAGTTCTTC.

As for this clone: The same CDR3 is also encoded by other DNA sequences in this sample. The chain carries TRBV9 and TRBJ2-5; D ambiguous. V lost 0 bases, J lost 1 base, and 7 bases lay in between. The CDR3 is 14 residues long. Germline V lookup: CDR1 SGDLS, CDR2 YYNGEE. The CDR3 bases are TGTGCCAGCAGCGTAGCTGGCAGCCAAGAGACCCAGTACTTC. It specifies CASSVAGSQETQYF.

The genes are TRBV28 and TRBJ2-2, with 7 bases identical to TRBD1. V lost 10 bases to trimming and J lost 2 bases; unmatched junction nucleotides: 7. The CDR3 spans 14 residues. CDR1 is MDHEN, CDR2 SYDVKM, per germline. The CDR3 coding sequence is TGTGCCACCGACAGGGAGAAAAACACCGGGGAGCTGTTTTTT. This codes for CATDREKNTGELFF.